This is a list of T cell receptor beta chains from one sample in a study of shared clonotypes between healthy human individuals. Clones were sequenced by immunoSEQ multiplex PCR, and TCRdb holds only the in-frame ones, with some missing. The sample yields roughly 2,000,000 clones, roughly 95% seen once. Sequenced input: naive CD8+ T cells from PBMCs. Receptor source: a man aged 18 to 30 in good health. Some clones in this sample may be carry-over from other donors' samples. Each CDR3 is given with its conserved first and last residue. Fields, in order: CDR3 protein, V gene, D gene. A D gene is named only where the DNA matches it firmly.

CASTNSRGSEFF TRBV27 -
CASSVVGGAGDEQYF TRBV9 -
CASTKDTNNEQFF TRBV16 -
CASSLWGERNTEAFF TRBV28 -
CASSEATSARYEQYF TRBV6-1 -
CASSSPPLRLAGSSGSYEQYF TRBV28 TRBD2
CASSKDETGDGNEQFF TRBV14 TRBD1
CASSRGGWGTDTQYF TRBV27 -
CASTWGTGELFF TRBV6-1 -
CASSGSDRGRIRYGYTF TRBV2 TRBD1
CASSLGTVGTYGYTF TRBV27 -
CASSLTGEKKQYF TRBV7-2 TRBD1
CASRGGRYSNQPQHF TRBV19 -
CASRDRESEKLFF TRBV25-1 TRBD1
CASSQSTGVREQYF TRBV11-2 TRBD1
CASSLAGENTEAFF TRBV7-9 -
CASSEPPRMLNEQFF TRBV6-1 -
CASSLGVPAGGPNTGELFF TRBV7-9 TRBD2
CASRQYRGSAYEQYF TRBV19 TRBD1
CSVEQGVPYEQYF TRBV29-1 TRBD1
CASRTSGWAGEQYF TRBV6-6 TRBD2
CASSLSLGTGETQYF TRBV7-9 -